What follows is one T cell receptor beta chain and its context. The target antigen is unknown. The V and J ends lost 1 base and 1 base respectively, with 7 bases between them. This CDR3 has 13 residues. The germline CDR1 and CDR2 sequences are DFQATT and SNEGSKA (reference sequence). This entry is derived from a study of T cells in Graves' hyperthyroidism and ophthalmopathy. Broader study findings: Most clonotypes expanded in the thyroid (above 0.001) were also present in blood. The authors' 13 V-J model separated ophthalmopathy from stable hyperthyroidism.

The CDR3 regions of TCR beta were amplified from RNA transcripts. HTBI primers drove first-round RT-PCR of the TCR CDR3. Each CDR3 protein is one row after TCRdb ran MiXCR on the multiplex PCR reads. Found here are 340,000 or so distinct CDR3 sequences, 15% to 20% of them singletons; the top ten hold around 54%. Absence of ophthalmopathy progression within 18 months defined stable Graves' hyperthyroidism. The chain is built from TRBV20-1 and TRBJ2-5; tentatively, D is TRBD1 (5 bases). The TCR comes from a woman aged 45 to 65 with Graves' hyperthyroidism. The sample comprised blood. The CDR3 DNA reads TGCAGTGCTAGAGCTGACAGCCAAGAGACCCAGTACTTC. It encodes CSARADSQETQYF.